The 27 T cell receptor beta chains presented below share a single source sample, sequenced in a study of identifying expanded T cells in peripheral blood. Repertoires were generated with immunoSEQ multiplex PCR, while TCRdb's copy carries only in-frame clones and drops some. The table shows approximately 97,000 clones, with 70% to 90% occurring only once. Sequenced material: blood. These receptors all stem from a person aged 18 to 70 in good health.

V usage is TRBV9 and J usage is TRBJ2-1, with D possibly being TRBD2 (6 bases). From germline, CDR1 is SGDLS and CDR2 YYNGEE. Trimming stripped 4 bases from V and 1 base from J, with 9 bases between. The CDR3 runs to 14 residues. The CDR3 DNA reads TGTGCCAGCAGCCCCCGGGAGTCCTACAATGAGCAGTTCTTC. Amino acid sequence: CASSPRESYNEQFF.

The rearrangement joins TRBV5-5 to TRBJ2-7; TRBD1 or TRBD2 may be the D gene (5 bases each). CDR3 length: 14 residues. Trimming removed 0 bases at V and 4 bases at J, with 11 bases between. Germline V gene lookup returns CDR1 SGHKS and CDR2 YYEKEE (reference sequence). The CDR3 DNA reads TGTGCCAGCAGCTTGGGAGGGGCCTTTTACGAGCAGTACTTC. This encodes CASSLGGAFYEQYF.

V usage is TRBV9 and J usage is TRBJ2-5; no clear D gene. The germline V gene encodes CDR1 SGDLS and CDR2 YYNGEE. The CDR3 runs 14 residues. The V gene lost 1 base and the J gene lost 2 bases, with 9 bases spanning the gap. The CDR3 nucleotides read TGTGCCAGCAGCGTATCTGGGGTGCAAGAGACCCAGTACTTC. Its protein is CASSVSGVQETQYF.

J is TRBJ1-5 and V is TRBV29-1, with D unclear. This CDR3 region has 12 residues. Germline V lookup: CDR1 SQVTM, CDR2 ANQGSEA. The V and J ends lost 7 bases and 7 bases respectively, with 14 bases between them. CDR3 sequence reads: CSALYPGQPQHF. The CDR3 DNA reads TGCAGCGCCTTATATCCCGGGCAGCCCCAGCATTTT.

The chain recombines TRBV6-6 with TRBJ2-3, with 10 bases lining up with TRBD1. CDR1 is MNHNY, CDR2 SVGAGI, per germline (reference sequence). J was trimmed by 6 bases and V by 4 bases; bases with no gene match: 7. The CDR3 spans 15 residues. This CDR3 reads CASSSPGQGLDTQYF. Here the CDR3 DNA reads TGTGCCAGCAGTTCCCCGGGACAGGGGCTGGATACGCAGTATTTT.

V and J are TRBV2 and TRBJ2-5, with TRBD2 identical over 12 bases. Germline V CDR1 and CDR2: SNHLY, FYNNEI. The length of the CDR3 is 18 residues. After removal of 2 bases from V and 2 bases from J, the junction contained 9 bases not matched to a gene. DNA for the CDR3: TGTGCCAGCAGTGAACGGCTAGCGGGAGGGCCGCAGCAAGAGACCCAGTACTTC. This encodes CASSERLAGGPQQETQYF.

The rearrangement uses TRBV10-3 and TRBJ1-2; possible D gene TRBD1, 6 bases. Germline V lookup: CDR1 ENHRY, CDR2 SYGVKD. The CDR3 has 14 amino acids. V shed 8 bases and J shed 7 bases, with 20 bases lying between them. The CDR3 region is CAIGTQSGVGGYTF. The CDR3 DNA follows: TGTGCCATCGGGACACAGTCGGGCGTAGGTGGCTACACCTTC.

In this sample, this clone turned up a few times. The V and J genes are TRBV7-8 and TRBJ1-6; a weak D match, TRBD1 (5 bases). The length of the CDR3 is 14 residues. Germline CDR1 SGHVS, CDR2 FQNEAQ. Deletions cut 6 bases from V and 6 bases from J, with 12 bases between. This CDR3 is CASRGRGGNSPLHF. The CDR3 DNA reads as TGTGCCAGCAGGGGTCGGGGGGGTAATTCACCCCTCCACTTT. Together with reference TRBV7-8 and TRBJ1-6, the CDR3 gives the full variable domain: GAGVSQSPRYKVAKRGQDVALRCDPISGHVSLFWYQQALGQGPEFLTYFQNEAQLDKSGLPSDRFFAERPEGSVSTLKIQRTQQEDSAVYLCASRGRGGNSPLHFGNGTRLTVT.

The chain carries TRBV5-1 and TRBJ2-4; the match to TRBD1 covers 12 bases. Germline V gene lookup returns CDR1 SGHRS and CDR2 YFSETQ. The V gene end was trimmed by 5 bases and the J gene end by 8 bases; junction bases not matched to a gene: 5. The CDR3 consists of 14 residues. The DNA for the CDR3 is TGCGCCAGCAGGGGACAGGGGGCTAGGGACATTCAGTACTTC. Translated: CASRGQGARDIQYF.

V and J are TRBV18 and TRBJ1-1, with a possible D match to TRBD1 (5 bases). This CDR3 spans 14 amino acids. Trimming cost V 3 bases and J 7 bases, with 15 bases left between them. The germline gives CDR1 KGHSH, CDR2 LQKENI. The CDR3 nucleotides are TGTGCCAGCTCACCCACCGGTGGACAATATGAAGCTTTCTTT. It is translated as CASSPTGGQYEAFF.

The chain carries TRBV18 and TRBJ2-7; 8 bases agree with TRBD2. This CDR3 is built from 17 residues. Trimming removed 8 bases from V and 6 bases from J; junction bases left unmatched: 21. Germline V gene sequence: CDR1 KGHSH, CDR2 LQKENI. CDR3 sequence (DNA): TGTGCCAGCCGTCAATTAAACCGAGCGGGAGCACTAGGCGAGCAGTACTTC. This codes for CASRQLNRAGALGEQYF. The whole variable domain, remainder taken from reference TRBV18 and TRBJ2-7, is NAGVMQNPRHLVRRRGQEARLRCSPMKGHSHVYWYRQLPEEGLKFMVYLQKENIIDESGMPKERFSAEFPKEGPSILRIQQVVRGDSAAYFCASRQLNRAGALGEQYFGPGTRLTVT.

The chain uses TRBV7-9 and TRBJ2-7; D is ambiguous. The CDR3 loop spans 12 amino acids. Deletions cut 2 bases from V and 4 bases from J, with 6 bases between. The germline V gene has CDR1 SEHNR and CDR2 FQNEAQ (reference sequence). The CDR3 protein is CASSLSAYEQYF. The CDR3 DNA follows: TGTGCCAGCAGCTTATCCGCATACGAGCAGTACTTC.

V gene TRBV7-8 combines with J gene TRBJ1-2; the D is unclear. CDR1 is SGHVS and CDR2 is FQNEAQ in the germline V gene. Trimming removed 1 base from V and 8 bases from J, with 14 bases in between. This CDR3 region has 14 residues. Here the CDR3 reads CASSLVGITIGYTF. The CDR3 bases are TGTGCCAGCAGCTTAGTGGGGATTACTATCGGCTACACCTTC.

The chain links TRBV2 to TRBJ1-1; D remains ambiguous. Trimming stripped 6 bases from V and 5 bases from J, with 16 bases between. The CDR3 totals 14 residues. The germline CDR1 and CDR2 sequences are SNHLY and FYNNEI. As DNA, the CDR3 is TGTGCCAGCAGAGCGACTGACGGAGGGACTGAAGCTTTCTTT. Translating it yields CASRATDGGTEAFF.

V usage is TRBV6-4 and J usage is TRBJ1-2; perhaps TRBD1 as D (5 bases). CDR3 length: 13 residues. With 6 bases removed from V and 8 bases from J, the gap between germline ends came to 16 bases. Germline values: CDR1 MRHNA, CDR2 SNTAGT. This CDR3 reads CASRGTELSGYTF. DNA of the CDR3: TGTGCCAGCAGGGGGACGGAACTATCCGGCTACACCTTC.

This clone was seen a single time. This sequence joins TRBV7-6 and TRBJ1-4, with D maybe TRBD1 (6 bases). Germline V gives CDR1 SGHVS, CDR2 FNYEAQ. This CDR3 is built from 14 residues. Trimming left V 5 bases short and J 8 bases short, with 15 bases between. This CDR3 is CASSIQGIGEKLFF. For the CDR3, the DNA is TGTGCCAGCAGCATCCAGGGGATAGGCGAAAAACTGTTTTTT.

V and J are TRBV28 and TRBJ2-2, with D possibly matching TRBD1 (5 bases). V lost 2 bases and J 1 base, leaving 14 bases between the germline ends. Germline loops: CDR1 MDHEN, CDR2 SYDVKM. The CDR3 has 17 amino acids. CDR3: CASSLLSAGLNTGELFF. CDR3 coding DNA: TGTGCCAGCAGTTTACTTTCGGCAGGGTTGAACACCGGGGAGCTGTTTTTT.

This chain joins TRBV6-5 and TRBJ2-7; D is perhaps TRBD1 or TRBD2 (5 bases each). Trimming pared 5 bases from V and 6 bases from J, leaving 17 bases between. The CDR3 totals 14 residues. Germline V gene sequence: CDR1 MNHEY, CDR2 SVGAGI. Here the CDR3 DNA reads TGTGCCAGCAGTCAAACCCCAGGGCGGGCCGAGCAGTACTTC. This codes for CASSQTPGRAEQYF.

V usage is TRBV7-9 and J usage is TRBJ2-5; D remains ambiguous. V lost 1 base and J lost 2, with 2 bases in between. The CDR3 is 12 amino acids. Germline values: CDR1 SEHNR, CDR2 FQNEAQ (reference sequence). CDR3: CASSLVQETQYF. The CDR3 DNA follows: TGTGCCAGCAGCTTAGTACAAGAGACCCAGTACTTC.

V and J are TRBV27 and TRBJ1-5; no definite D call. V lost 7 bases, J lost 0 bases, and 13 bases lay in between. This CDR3 is built from 15 residues. Germline V lookup: CDR1 MNHEY, CDR2 SMNVEV (reference sequence). For the CDR3, the DNA is TGTGCCAGCACCTCAGTGGCAGATAGCAATCAGCCCCAGCATTTT. Translated, it gives CASTSVADSNQPQHF.

This chain uses TRBV30 with TRBJ1-6; the D is unclear. The CDR3 loop spans 14 amino acids. Germline-derived CDR1 and CDR2 are GTSNPN and SVGIG (reference sequence). Trimming removed 2 bases at V and 0 bases at J, with 5 bases between. In DNA, the CDR3 is TGTGCCTGGAGTCCGAGCTCCTATAATTCACCCCTCCACTTT. It encodes CAWSPSSYNSPLHF.

This CDR3 reads CASTRLVGTPANYGYTF. The CDR3 DNA sequence: TGTGCCAGTACCCGACTTGTGGGGACACCCGCTAACTATGGCTACACCTTC. V usage is TRBV19 and J usage is TRBJ1-2, with D possibly TRBD1 on 6 matching bases. The V and J ends lost 7 bases and 0 bases respectively, with 21 bases between them. Germline V gene data show CDR1 as LNHDA and CDR2 as SQIVND (reference sequence). This CDR3 comprises 17 residues.

This clone was seen just once. The chain links TRBV7-2 to TRBJ1-1; perhaps TRBD1 as D (5 bases). The CDR3 sequence is 15 residues long. Germline V gene sequence: CDR1 SGHTA, CDR2 FQGNSA. Trimming removed 5 bases at V and 2 bases at J, with 15 bases between. The CDR3: CASSLRRGGNTEAFF. CDR3 nucleotide sequence: TGTGCCAGCAGCCTACGCCGGGGCGGAAACACTGAAGCTTTCTTT.

The table lists this clone with a count of one. The chain employs TRBV18 and TRBJ2-4; 15 bases match TRBD2. Per the germline V gene, CDR1 is KGHSH and CDR2 is LQKENI. Trimming removed 5 bases from V and 5 bases from J; junction bases left unmatched: 7. The CDR3 is 17 residues long. The DNA of the CDR3 is TGTGCCAGCTCAGTGGGACTAGCGGGAGGAATTGAAAACATTCAGTACTTC. Translated: CASSVGLAGGIENIQYF.

Note on this clone: The same CDR3 also results from other DNA sequences found in this sample. The CDR3 DNA follows: TGTGCCAGCAGCTTGGACCAGGGGCCTAGGGAGCAGTACTTC. Protein sequence: CASSLDQGPREQYF. This rearrangement joins TRBV5-4 to TRBJ2-7; tentatively, D is TRBD1 (6 bases). V shed 0 bases and J shed 7 bases, with 14 bases lying between them. There are 14 residues in the CDR3. Looked up from germline, CDR1 is SGHNT and CDR2 is YYREEE (reference sequence).

This clone was counted once. The chain employs TRBV6-5 and TRBJ1-1, with 8 bases identical to TRBD1. The CDR3 spans 11 residues. The germline V gene encodes CDR1 MNHEY and CDR2 SVGAGI. V shed 6 bases and J 8 bases; nucleotides not matched to a gene: 2. This CDR3 reads CASRGQAEAFF. CDR3 DNA: TGTGCCAGCAGGGGACAGGCAGAAGCTTTCTTT.

This clone appeared once. The chain combines TRBV2 with TRBJ2-7; possible D gene TRBD1, 5 bases. V lost 7 bases and J lost 1, with 14 bases in between. This CDR3 has 14 amino acids. The germline gives CDR1 SNHLY, CDR2 FYNNEI. CDR3 nucleotides: TGTGCCAGCATGTCCAGGGATGTATCCTACGAGCAGTACTTC. Residues: CASMSRDVSYEQYF.